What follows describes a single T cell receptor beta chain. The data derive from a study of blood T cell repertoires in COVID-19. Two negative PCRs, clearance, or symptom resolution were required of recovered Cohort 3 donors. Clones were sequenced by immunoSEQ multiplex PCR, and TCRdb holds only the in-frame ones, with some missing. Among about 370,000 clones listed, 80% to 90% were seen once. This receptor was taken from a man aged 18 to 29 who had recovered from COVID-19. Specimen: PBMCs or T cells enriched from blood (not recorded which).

The CDR3: CSVGTADYGYTF. The CDR3 bases are TGCAGCGTTGGAACAGCAGACTATGGCTACACCTTC. The chain uses TRBV29-1 and TRBJ1-2; D unresolved. CDR3 length: 12 residues. The V and J ends lost 4 bases and 3 bases respectively, with 9 bases between them. In germline, CDR1 is SQVTM, CDR2 ANQGSEA.